The next 4 T cell receptor beta chains were all read from a single sample in a study of blood T cell repertoires in COVID-19. Clones were sequenced by immunoSEQ multiplex PCR, and TCRdb holds only the in-frame ones, with some missing. The sample holds more than 100,000 clones, 80% to 85% seen once. The sample comprised peripheral blood. Receptor source: a man aged 55 to 70 with acute or convalescent COVID-19.

In this sample, this clone turned up a few times. The J gene is TRBJ1-1, the V gene TRBV19, with a weak D call TRBD1 (5 bases). Trimming shortened V by 5 bases and J by 6 bases, and 10 bases separated the two germline ends. The CDR3 runs to 12 residues. Germline V lookup: CDR1 LNHDA, CDR2 SQIVND (reference sequence). In nucleotides, the CDR3 is TGTGCCAGTAGTCTCCGGGACTCTGAAGCTTTCTTT. This codes for CASSLRDSEAFF.

The chain is built from TRBV6-5 and TRBJ2-3, with TRBD1 matching 8 bases. Trimming at V came to 6 bases and at J to 1 base, leaving 3 bases not matched to a gene. Per germline, CDR1 MNHEY and CDR2 SVGAGI. The CDR3 loop spans 14 amino acids. The CDR3 DNA follows: TGTGCCAGCAGCGGACAGGGCCGCACAGATACGCAGTATTTT. This encodes CASSGQGRTDTQYF.

The chain is built from TRBV29-1 and TRBJ1-2; D is uncertain. V dropped 2 bases and J dropped 3 bases, with 10 bases sitting between them. Germline-derived CDR1 and CDR2 are SQVTM and ANQGSEA. The CDR3 is 13 residues long. CDR3 amino acids: CSVERGYDYGYTF. CDR3 nucleotide sequence: TGCAGCGTTGAAAGAGGGTACGACTATGGCTACACCTTC.

This clone was seen once. The chain links TRBV24-1 to TRBJ2-3; the D gene is possibly TRBD1 (6 bases). Germline CDR1 reads KGHDR; CDR2 reads SFDVKD. Trimming stripped 1 base from V and 3 bases from J, with 13 bases between. There are 16 residues in the CDR3. The chain's CDR3 is CATSDLVQGTTDTQYF. CDR3 bases: TGTGCCACCAGTGATTTAGTCCAGGGGACAACAGATACGCAGTATTTT.